This T cell receptor beta chain was sequenced during a study of blood T cell repertoires in COVID-19. Turning to the study itself: Donors in the United States, Italy and Spain gave samples during acute or convalescent COVID-19. Sources were T cells, B-cell-depleted T cells, or PBMCs; the material itself was cDNA or gDNA.

Germline CDR1 and CDR2: SGHRS and YFSETQ. With 2 bases removed from V and 6 bases from J, the gap between germline ends came to 16 bases. The CDR3 spans 15 residues. Original processing methods: Amplification with reference gene primers provided the estimates of nucleated cell counts. The repertoire was sequenced with immunoSEQ multiplex PCR; TCRdb's copy has only in-frame clones and lacks some. V, J and clone size derive from that table, while D and trimming were established from the DNA sequence. The table lists about 300,000 clones, 80% to 90% of them singletons. This clone was detected once. Sequencing was performed on peripheral blood. The chain recombines TRBV5-1 with TRBJ2-3; D might be TRBD2 (6 bases). The TCR originated in a woman in her fifties or sixties who had recovered from COVID-19. In nucleotides, the CDR3 is TGCGCCAGCAGCTTAGGAGGGAAAGGGCGGGATACGCAGTATTTT. Translated: CASSLGGKGRDTQYF.